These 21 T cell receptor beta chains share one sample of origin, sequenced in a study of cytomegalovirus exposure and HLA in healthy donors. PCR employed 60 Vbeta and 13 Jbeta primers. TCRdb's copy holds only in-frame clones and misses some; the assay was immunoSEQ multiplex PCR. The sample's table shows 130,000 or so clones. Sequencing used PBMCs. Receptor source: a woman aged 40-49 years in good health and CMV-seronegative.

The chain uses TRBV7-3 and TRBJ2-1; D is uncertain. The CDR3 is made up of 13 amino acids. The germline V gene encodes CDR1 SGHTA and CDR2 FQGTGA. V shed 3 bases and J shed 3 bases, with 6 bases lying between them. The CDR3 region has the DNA TGTGCCAGCAGCTTTAACAACTACAATGAGCAGTTCTTC. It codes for CASSFNNYNEQFF. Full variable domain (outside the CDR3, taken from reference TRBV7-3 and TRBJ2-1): GAGVSQTPSNKVTEKGKYVELRCDPISGHTALYWYRQSLGQGPEFLIYFQGTGAADDSGLPNDRFFAVRPEGSVSTLKIQRTERGDSAVYLCASSFNNYNEQFFGPGTRLTVL.

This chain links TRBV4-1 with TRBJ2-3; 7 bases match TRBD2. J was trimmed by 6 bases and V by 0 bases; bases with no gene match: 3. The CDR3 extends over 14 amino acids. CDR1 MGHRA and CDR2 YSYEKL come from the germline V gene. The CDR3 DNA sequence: TGCGCCAGCAGCCAAGAAGGGAGGGGCGATACGCAGTATTTT. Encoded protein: CASSQEGRGDTQYF.

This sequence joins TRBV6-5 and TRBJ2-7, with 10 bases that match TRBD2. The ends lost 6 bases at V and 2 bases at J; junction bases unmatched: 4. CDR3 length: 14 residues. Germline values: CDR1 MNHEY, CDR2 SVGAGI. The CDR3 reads CASSRLAGAYEQYF. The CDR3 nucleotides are TGTGCCAGCAGCCGACTAGCGGGCGCCTACGAGCAGTACTTC.

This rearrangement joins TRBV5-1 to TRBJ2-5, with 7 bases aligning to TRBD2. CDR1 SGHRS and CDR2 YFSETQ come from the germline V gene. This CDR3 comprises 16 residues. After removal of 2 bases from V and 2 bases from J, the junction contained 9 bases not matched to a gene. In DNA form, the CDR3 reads TGCGCCAGCAGCTTTATTACTAGCGCCCATCAAGAGACCCAGTACTTC. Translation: CASSFITSAHQETQYF.

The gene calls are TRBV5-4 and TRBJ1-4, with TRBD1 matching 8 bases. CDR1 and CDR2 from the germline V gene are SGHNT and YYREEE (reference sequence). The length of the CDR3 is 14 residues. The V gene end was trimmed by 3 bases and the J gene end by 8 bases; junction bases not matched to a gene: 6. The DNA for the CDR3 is TGTGCCAGCAGCTCTCGACAGGGGATGGAAAAACTGTTTTTT. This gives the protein CASSSRQGMEKLFF.

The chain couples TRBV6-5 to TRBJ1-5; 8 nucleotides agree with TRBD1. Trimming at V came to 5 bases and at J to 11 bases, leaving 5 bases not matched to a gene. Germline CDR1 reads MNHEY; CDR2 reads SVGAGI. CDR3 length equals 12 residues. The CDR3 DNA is TGTGCCAGCAGTGGGACAGGAGAGGCCCAGCATTTT. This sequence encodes CASSGTGEAQHF.

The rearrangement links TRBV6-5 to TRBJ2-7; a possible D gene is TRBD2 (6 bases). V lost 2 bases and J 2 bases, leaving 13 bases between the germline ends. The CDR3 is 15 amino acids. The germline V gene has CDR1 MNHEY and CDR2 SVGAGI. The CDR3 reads CASSYRSGGTYEQYV. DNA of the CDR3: TGTGCCAGCAGTTACAGATCTGGAGGGACCTACGAGCAGTACGTC.

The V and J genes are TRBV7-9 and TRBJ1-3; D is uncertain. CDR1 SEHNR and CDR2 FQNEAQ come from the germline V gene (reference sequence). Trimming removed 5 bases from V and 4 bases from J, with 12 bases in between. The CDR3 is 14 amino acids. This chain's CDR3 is CASSATREGNTIYF. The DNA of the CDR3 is TGTGCCAGCAGCGCCACGAGGGAGGGAAACACCATATATTTT.

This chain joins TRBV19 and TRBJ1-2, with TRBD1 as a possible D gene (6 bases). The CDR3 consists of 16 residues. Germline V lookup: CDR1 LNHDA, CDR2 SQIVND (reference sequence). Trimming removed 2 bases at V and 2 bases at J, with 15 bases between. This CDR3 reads CASSISLGRGNYGYTF. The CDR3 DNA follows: TGTGCCAGTAGTATATCCCTCGGTAGGGGGAACTATGGCTACACCTTC.

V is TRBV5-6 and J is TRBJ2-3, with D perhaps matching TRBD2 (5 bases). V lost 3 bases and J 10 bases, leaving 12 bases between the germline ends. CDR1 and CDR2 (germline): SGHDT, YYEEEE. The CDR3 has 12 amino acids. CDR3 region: CASSSVTGSQYF. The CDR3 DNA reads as TGTGCCAGCAGCTCCGTAACGGGGTCGCAGTATTTT.

CDR3 sequence: CASSQDLRVFGTEAFF. Here the CDR3 DNA reads TGCGCCAGCAGCCAAGATCTCCGGGTATTCGGGACTGAAGCTTTCTTT. V and J are TRBV4-1 and TRBJ1-1; D unresolved. This CDR3 comprises 16 residues. Trimming cost V 0 bases and J 5 bases, with 16 bases left between them. CDR1 and CDR2 (germline): MGHRA, YSYEKL.

The DNA for the CDR3 is TGTGCCAGCAGCTTGGCAGGGGTAGTTAATTCACCCCTCCACTTT. This sequence encodes CASSLAGVVNSPLHF. The chain joins TRBV7-2 to TRBJ1-6; D might be TRBD1 (6 bases). This CDR3 spans 15 amino acids. Trimming left V 3 bases short and J 6 bases short, with 12 bases between. In germline, CDR1 is SGHTA, CDR2 FQGNSA.

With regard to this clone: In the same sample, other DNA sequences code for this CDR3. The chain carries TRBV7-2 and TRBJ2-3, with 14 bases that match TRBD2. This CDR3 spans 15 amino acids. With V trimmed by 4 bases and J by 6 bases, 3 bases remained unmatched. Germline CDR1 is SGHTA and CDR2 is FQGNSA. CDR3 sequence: CASSSGLAGADTQYF. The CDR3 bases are TGTGCCAGCAGCTCGGGACTAGCGGGGGCGGATACGCAGTATTTT.

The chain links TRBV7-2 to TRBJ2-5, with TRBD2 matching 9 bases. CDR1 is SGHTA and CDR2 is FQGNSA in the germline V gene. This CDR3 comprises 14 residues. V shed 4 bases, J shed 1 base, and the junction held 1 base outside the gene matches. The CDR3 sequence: CASSWRGGQETQYF. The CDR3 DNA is TGTGCCAGCAGCTGGCGGGGGGGCCAAGAGACCCAGTACTTC.

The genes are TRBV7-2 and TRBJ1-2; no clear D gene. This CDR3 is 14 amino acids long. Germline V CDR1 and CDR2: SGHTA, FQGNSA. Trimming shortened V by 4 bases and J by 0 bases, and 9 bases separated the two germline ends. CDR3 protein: CASSYIVPNYGYTF. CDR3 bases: TGTGCCAGCAGCTATATAGTACCTAACTATGGCTACACCTTC.

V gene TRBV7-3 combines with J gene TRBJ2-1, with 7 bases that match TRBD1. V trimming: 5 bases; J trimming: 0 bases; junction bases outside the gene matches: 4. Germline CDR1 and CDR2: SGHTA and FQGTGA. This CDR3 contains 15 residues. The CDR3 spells CASSQGQPSYNEQFF. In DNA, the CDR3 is TGTGCCAGCAGCCAGGGACAGCCCTCCTACAATGAGCAGTTCTTC.

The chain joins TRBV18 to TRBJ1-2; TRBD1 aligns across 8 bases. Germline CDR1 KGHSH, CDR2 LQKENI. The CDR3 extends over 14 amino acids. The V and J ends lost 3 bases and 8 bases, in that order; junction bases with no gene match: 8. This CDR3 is CASSPSDRANGYTF. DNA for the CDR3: TGTGCCAGCTCACCTTCGGACAGGGCAAACGGCTACACCTTC. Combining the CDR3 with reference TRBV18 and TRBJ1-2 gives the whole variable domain NAGVMQNPRHLVRRRGQEARLRCSPMKGHSHVYWYRQLPEEGLKFMVYLQKENIIDESGMPKERFSAEFPKEGPSILRIQQVVRGDSAAYFCASSPSDRANGYTFGSGTRLTVV.

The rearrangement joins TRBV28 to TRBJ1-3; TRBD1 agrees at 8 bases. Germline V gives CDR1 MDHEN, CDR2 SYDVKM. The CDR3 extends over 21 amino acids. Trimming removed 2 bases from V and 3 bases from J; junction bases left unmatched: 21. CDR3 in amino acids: CASSLGTTGQGTGYGGNTIYF. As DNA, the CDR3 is TGTGCCAGCAGTTTAGGAACCACAGGACAGGGAACGGGCTATGGTGGAAACACCATATATTTT.

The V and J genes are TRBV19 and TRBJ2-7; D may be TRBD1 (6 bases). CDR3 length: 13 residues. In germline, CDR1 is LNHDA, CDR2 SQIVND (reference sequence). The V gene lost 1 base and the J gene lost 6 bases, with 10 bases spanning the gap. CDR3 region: CASSIVGAPEQYF. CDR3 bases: TGTGCCAGTAGTATAGTGGGGGCTCCCGAGCAGTACTTC. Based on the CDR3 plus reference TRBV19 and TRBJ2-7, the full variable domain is DGGITQSPKYLFRKEGQNVTLSCEQNLNHDAMYWYRQDPGQGLRLIYYSQIVNDFQKGDIAEGYSVSREKKESFPLTVTSAQKNPTAFYLCASSIVGAPEQYFGPGTRLTVT.

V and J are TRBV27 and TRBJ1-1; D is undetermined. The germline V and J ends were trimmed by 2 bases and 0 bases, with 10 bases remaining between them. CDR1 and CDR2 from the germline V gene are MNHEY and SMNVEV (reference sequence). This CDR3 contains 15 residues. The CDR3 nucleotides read TGTGCCAGCAGTTTACTCGGGGAGGTGAACACTGAAGCTTTCTTT. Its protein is CASSLLGEVNTEAFF.

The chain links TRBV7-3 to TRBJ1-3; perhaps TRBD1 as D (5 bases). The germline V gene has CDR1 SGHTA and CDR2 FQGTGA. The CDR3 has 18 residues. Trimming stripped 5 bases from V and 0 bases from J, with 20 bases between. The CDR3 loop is CASSPRPGDGDSGNTIYF. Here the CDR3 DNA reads TGTGCCAGCAGCCCACGGCCGGGGGATGGGGACTCTGGAAACACCATATATTTT.